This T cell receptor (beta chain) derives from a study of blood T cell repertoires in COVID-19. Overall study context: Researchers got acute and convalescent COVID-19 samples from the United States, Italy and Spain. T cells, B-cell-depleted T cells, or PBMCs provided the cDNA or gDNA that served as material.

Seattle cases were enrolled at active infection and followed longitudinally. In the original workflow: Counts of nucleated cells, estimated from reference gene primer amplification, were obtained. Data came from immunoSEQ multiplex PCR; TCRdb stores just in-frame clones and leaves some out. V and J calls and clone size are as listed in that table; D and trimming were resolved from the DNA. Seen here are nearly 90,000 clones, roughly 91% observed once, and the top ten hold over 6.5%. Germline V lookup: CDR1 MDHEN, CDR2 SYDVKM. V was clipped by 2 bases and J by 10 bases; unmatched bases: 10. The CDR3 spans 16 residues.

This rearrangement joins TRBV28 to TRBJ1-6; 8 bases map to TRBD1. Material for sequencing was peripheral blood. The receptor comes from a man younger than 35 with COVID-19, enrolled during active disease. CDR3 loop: CASSLIQGGMDSPLHF. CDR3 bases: TGTGCCAGCAGTTTAATACAGGGGGGGATGGACTCACCCCTCCACTTT.